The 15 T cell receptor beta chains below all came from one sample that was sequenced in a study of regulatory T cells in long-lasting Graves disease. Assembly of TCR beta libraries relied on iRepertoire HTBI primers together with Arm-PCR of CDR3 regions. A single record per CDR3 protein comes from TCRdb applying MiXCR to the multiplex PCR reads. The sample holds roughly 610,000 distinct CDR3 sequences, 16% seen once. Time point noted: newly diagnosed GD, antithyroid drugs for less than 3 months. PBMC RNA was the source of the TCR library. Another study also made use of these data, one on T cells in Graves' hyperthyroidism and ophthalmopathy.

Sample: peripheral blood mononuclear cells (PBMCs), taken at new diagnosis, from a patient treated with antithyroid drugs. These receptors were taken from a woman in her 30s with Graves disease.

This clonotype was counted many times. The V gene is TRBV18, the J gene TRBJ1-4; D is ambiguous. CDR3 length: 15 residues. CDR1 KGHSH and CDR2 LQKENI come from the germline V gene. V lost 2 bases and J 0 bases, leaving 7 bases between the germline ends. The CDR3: CASSPGQATNEKLFF. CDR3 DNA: TGTGCCAGCTCACCAGGGCAGGCAACTAATGAAAAACTGTTTTTT.

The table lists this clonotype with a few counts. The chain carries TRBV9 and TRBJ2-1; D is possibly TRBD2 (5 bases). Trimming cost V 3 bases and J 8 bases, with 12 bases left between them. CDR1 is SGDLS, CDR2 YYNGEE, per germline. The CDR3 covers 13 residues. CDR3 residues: CASSGNIGDEQFF. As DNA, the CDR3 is TGTGCCAGCAGCGGGAACATCGGGGATGAGCAGTTCTTC.

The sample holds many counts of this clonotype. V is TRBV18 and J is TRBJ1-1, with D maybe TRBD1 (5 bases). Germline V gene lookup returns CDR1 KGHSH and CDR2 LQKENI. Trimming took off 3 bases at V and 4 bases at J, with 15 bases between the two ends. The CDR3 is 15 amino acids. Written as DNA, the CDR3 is TGTGCCAGCTCACCGGTGCAGGGATATGGCACTGAAGCTTTCTTT. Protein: CASSPVQGYGTEAFF.

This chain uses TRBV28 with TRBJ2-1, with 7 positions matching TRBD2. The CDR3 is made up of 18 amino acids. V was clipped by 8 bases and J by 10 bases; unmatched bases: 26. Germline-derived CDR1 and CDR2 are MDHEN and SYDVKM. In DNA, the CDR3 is TGTGCCAGCCAGAGTGGGGGGGTTTCCGCCGGGACTATATACGAGCAGTTCTTC. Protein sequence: CASQSGGVSAGTIYEQFF.

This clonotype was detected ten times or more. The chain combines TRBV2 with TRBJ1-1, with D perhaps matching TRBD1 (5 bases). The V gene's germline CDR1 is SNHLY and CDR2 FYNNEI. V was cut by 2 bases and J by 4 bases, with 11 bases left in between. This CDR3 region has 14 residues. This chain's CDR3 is CASSEQGLSTEAFF. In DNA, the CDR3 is TGTGCCAGCAGTGAACAGGGTTTGAGCACTGAAGCTTTCTTT.

CDR3 residues: CATSDEISGITQFF. CDR3 nucleotides: TGTGCCACCAGTGATGAGATAAGCGGGATAACACAGTTCTTC. The chain uses TRBV24-1 and TRBJ2-1, with 7 bases aligning to TRBD2. The length of the CDR3 is 14 residues. V lost 3 bases and J lost 13; bases outside the gene matches: 11. Germline V CDR1 and CDR2: KGHDR, SFDVKD.

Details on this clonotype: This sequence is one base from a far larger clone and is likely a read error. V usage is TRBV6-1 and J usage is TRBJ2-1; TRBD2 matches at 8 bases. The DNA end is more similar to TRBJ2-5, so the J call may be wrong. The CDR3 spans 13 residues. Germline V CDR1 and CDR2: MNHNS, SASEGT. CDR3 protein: CVSRLAQQETQYF. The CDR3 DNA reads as TGTGTCAGCCGACTAGCGCAGCAAGAGACCCAGTACTTC.

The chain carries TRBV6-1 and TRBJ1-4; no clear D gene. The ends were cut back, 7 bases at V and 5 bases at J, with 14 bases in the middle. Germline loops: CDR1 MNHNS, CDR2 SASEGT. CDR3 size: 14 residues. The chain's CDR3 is CASTRGRQNEKLFF. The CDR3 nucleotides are TGTGCCAGCACTAGAGGCAGACAAAATGAAAAACTGTTTTTT.

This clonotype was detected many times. The CDR3 DNA is TGTGCCAGCAGTTACGCGGCAGGGATCGGTGGCTACACCTTC. The encoded protein is CASSYAAGIGGYTF. The chain employs TRBV6-5 and TRBJ1-2, with D perhaps TRBD1 (5 bases). V was pared by 2 bases and J by 7 bases, with 14 bases between. Germline values: CDR1 MNHEY, CDR2 SVGAGI. CDR3 length equals 14 residues.

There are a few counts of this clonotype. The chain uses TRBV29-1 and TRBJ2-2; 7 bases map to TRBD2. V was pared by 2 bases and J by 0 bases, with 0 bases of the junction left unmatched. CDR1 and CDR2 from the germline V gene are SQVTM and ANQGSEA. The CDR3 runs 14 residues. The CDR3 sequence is CSVERGANTGELFF. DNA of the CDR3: TGCAGCGTTGAACGGGGGGCGAACACCGGGGAGCTGTTTTTT.

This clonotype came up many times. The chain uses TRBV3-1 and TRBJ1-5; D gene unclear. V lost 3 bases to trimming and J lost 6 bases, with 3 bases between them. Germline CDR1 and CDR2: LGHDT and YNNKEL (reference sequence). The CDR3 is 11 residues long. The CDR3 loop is CASSHGQPQHF. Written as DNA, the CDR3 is TGTGCCAGCAGCCACGGTCAGCCCCAGCATTTT.

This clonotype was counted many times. The CDR3 coding sequence is TGTGCCAGCAGTGGCGGTTGGGGGCCCGGAAGGACCCAGCATTTT. The encoded protein is CASSGGWGPGRTQHF. The chain has TRBV6-1 and TRBJ1-5; weak D call: TRBD1 (6 bases). Per germline, CDR1 MNHNS and CDR2 SASEGT. The CDR3 extends over 15 amino acids. Trimming pared 4 bases from V and 11 bases from J, leaving 21 bases between.

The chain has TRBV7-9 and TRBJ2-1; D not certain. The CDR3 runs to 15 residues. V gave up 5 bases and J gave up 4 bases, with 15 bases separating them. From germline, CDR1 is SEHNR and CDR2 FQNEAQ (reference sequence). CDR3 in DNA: TGTGCCAGCAGCAAATTGGGGTCGGATTACAATGAGCAGTTCTTC. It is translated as CASSKLGSDYNEQFF.

The chain's CDR3 is CASSRQDEQFF. CDR3 DNA sequence: TGTGCCAGCTCAAGACAGGATGAGCAGTTCTTC. The rearrangement uses TRBV18 and TRBJ2-1; possibly TRBD1 for D (6 bases). Germline V gene data show CDR1 as KGHSH and CDR2 as LQKENI. V was trimmed by 5 bases and J by 8 bases, leaving 7 bases between them. The CDR3 has 11 residues.

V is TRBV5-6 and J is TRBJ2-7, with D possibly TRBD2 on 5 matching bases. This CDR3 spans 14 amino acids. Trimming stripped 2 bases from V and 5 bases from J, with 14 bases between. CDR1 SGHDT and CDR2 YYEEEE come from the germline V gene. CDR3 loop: CASSFEGRNNEQYF. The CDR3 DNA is TGTGCCAGCAGCTTCGAAGGGAGAAACAACGAGCAGTACTTC.